This T cell receptor (beta chain) was sequenced in a study of shared clonotypes between healthy human individuals. At least ten counts were recorded for this clone. The study ran the assay at deep level. For every subset, genomic DNA was evenly distributed across several immunoSEQ plates. Using immunoSEQ multiplex PCR, the repertoire was profiled, and TCRdb retains in-frame clones only, with some absent. Of more than 400,000 clones in the sample, roughly 80% are singletons; the top ten hold 10% to 15%. The ends lost 3 bases at V and 2 bases at J; junction bases unmatched: 0. CDR3 length: 13 amino acids. Looked up from germline, CDR1 is GTSNPN and CDR2 is SVGIG (reference sequence).

The rearrangement uses TRBV30 and TRBJ2-1, with TRBD2 matching 8 bases. This TCR came from a middle-aged woman in good health. Some clones in this sample may be carry-over from other donors' samples. Source material: PBMCs. CDR3 residues: CAWSGRAYNEQFF. In DNA form, the CDR3 reads TGTGCCTGGAGCGGGAGGGCCTACAATGAGCAGTTCTTC.